Shown below are 29 T cell receptor beta chains from a single sample sequenced in a study of STAT3 mutations in large granular lymphocyte leukemia. Findings of the study overall: Every T-cell large granular lymphocyte leukemia patient had at least one immunodominant TCR beta clonotype.

Only in-frame clones appear in the TCRdb table, and some are missing; sequencing was by immunoSEQ multiplex PCR. Among roughly 13,000 clones listed, 88% were seen once. Antigens for these TCRs are unknown. Sequences were obtained from PBMCs. The receptors shown here come from a human donor with T large granular lymphocyte leukemia. Some clones in this sample may be carry-over from other donors' samples.

The J gene is TRBJ1-3, the V gene TRBV6-5; D gene ambiguous. The CDR3 sequence is 15 residues long. Germline V gene data show CDR1 as MNHEY and CDR2 as SVGAGI. V lost 6 bases and J 0 bases, leaving 12 bases between the germline ends. The CDR3: CASRKGQSSGNTIYF. The CDR3 nucleotides are TGTGCCAGCAGGAAGGGCCAAAGCTCTGGAAACACCATATATTTT.

This chain uses TRBV5-1 with TRBJ2-2; 9 bases agree with TRBD1. V lost 6 bases and J lost 5; bases outside the gene matches: 2. Germline loops: CDR1 SGHRS, CDR2 YFSETQ. The CDR3 is 13 amino acids. This chain's CDR3 is CASNGQGTGELFF. The CDR3 nucleotides are TGCGCCAGCAATGGACAGGGGACCGGGGAGCTGTTTTTT.

This chain joins TRBV11-3 and TRBJ1-6, with 9 bases fitting TRBD1. CDR1 SGHNT and CDR2 YENEEA come from the germline V gene. The CDR3 consists of 14 residues. V gave up 5 bases and J gave up 7 bases; unmatched junction bases: 3. For the CDR3, the DNA is TGTGCCAGCAGCCCCGGGACAGGGAATTCACCCCTCCACTTT. Its translation is CASSPGTGNSPLHF.

V usage is TRBV5-1 and J usage is TRBJ2-1; TRBD2 agrees at 9 bases. CDR1 and CDR2 (germline): SGHRS, YFSETQ. The CDR3 has 15 amino acids. The junction had 2 bases not matched to a gene; V was cut back by 3 bases and J by 1 base. The CDR3 nucleotides read TGCGCCAGCAGCTCGACTAGCGGTTCCTACAATGAGCAGTTCTTC. Its translation: CASSSTSGSYNEQFF.

The gene calls are TRBV7-9 and TRBJ2-1, with TRBD2 identical over 12 bases. This CDR3 has 17 residues. Germline V gene sequence: CDR1 SEHNR, CDR2 FQNEAQ (reference sequence). Trimming took 5 bases from V and 2 from J; bases not matched to a gene: 7. CDR3 nucleotides: TGTGCCAGCAGCCACCGACTAGCGGGGGCCACCTACAATGAGCAGTTCTTC. Translated, it gives CASSHRLAGATYNEQFF.

The chain is built from TRBV29-1 and TRBJ1-3; no definite D call. The CDR3 sequence is 11 residues long. The germline CDR1 and CDR2 sequences are SQVTM and ANQGSEA. V shed 2 bases and J shed 4 bases, with 3 bases lying between them. The CDR3 coding sequence is TGCAGCGTTGAACAGGGAAACACCATATATTTT. Protein: CSVEQGNTIYF.

The CDR3 DNA sequence: TGTGCCAGCTCACCAATGCCAGGGAGGTTCCAAGAGACCCAGTACTTC. This gives the protein CASSPMPGRFQETQYF. V gene TRBV18 combines with J gene TRBJ2-5; TRBD2 is a possible D gene (6 bases). Germline V gene data show CDR1 as KGHSH and CDR2 as LQKENI. The V gene lost 2 bases and the J gene lost 1 base, with 14 bases spanning the gap. The CDR3 consists of 16 residues. The complete variable domain, with remaining parts taken from reference TRBV18 and TRBJ2-5, reads NAGVMQNPRHLVRRRGQEARLRCSPMKGHSHVYWYRQLPEEGLKFMVYLQKENIIDESGMPKERFSAEFPKEGPSILRIQQVVRGDSAAYFCASSPMPGRFQETQYFGPGTRLLVL.

This clone has more than one count but fewer than ten. The rearrangement links TRBV7-8 to TRBJ2-3, with 8 bases that match TRBD2. V lost 2 bases to trimming and J lost 6 bases; unmatched junction nucleotides: 16. CDR1 and CDR2 from the germline V gene are SGHVS and FQNEAQ. CDR3 length: 18 residues. CDR3 sequence (DNA): TGTGCCAGCAGCTTACCCATCACGACTAGCGTCGATTATGATACGCAGTATTTT. Translation gives CASSLPITTSVDYDTQYF. Variable domain in full (rest from reference TRBV7-8 and TRBJ2-3): GAGVSQSPRYKVAKRGQDVALRCDPISGHVSLFWYQQALGQGPEFLTYFQNEAQLDKSGLPSDRFFAERPEGSVSTLKIQRTQQEDSAVYLCASSLPITTSVDYDTQYFGPGTRLTVL.

The rearrangement links TRBV7-7 to TRBJ2-1; no clear D gene. Looked up from germline, CDR1 is SSHAT and CDR2 is FNYEAQ (reference sequence). V gave up 5 bases and J gave up 3 bases, with 11 bases separating them. CDR3 length: 14 residues. CDR3 residues: CASSLWAGYNEQFF. The CDR3 region has the DNA TGTGCCAGCAGCCTGTGGGCCGGCTACAATGAGCAGTTCTTC.

The V call is TRBV5-4, the J call TRBJ2-3; 8 nucleotides line up with TRBD2. The CDR3 loop spans 17 amino acids. V lost 2 bases, J lost 0 bases, and 8 bases stayed unmatched. CDR1 SGHNT and CDR2 YYREEE come from the germline V gene (reference sequence). CDR3 in DNA: TGTGCCAGCAGCTTAACGGGGGGGTTCAGAAGCACAGATACGCAGTATTTT. It is translated as CASSLTGGFRSTDTQYF.

This rearrangement joins TRBV7-8 to TRBJ2-7; no clear D. Trimming removed 0 bases from V and 3 bases from J, with 12 bases in between. The CDR3 totals 15 residues. Germline V gene data show CDR1 as SGHVS and CDR2 as FQNEAQ. This CDR3 reads CASSLALRGHYEQYF. The CDR3 DNA sequence: TGTGCCAGCAGCTTAGCGCTACGCGGCCACTACGAGCAGTACTTC.

This clone was seen a single time. The chain employs TRBV28 and TRBJ2-1, with 8 bases aligning to TRBD2. CDR1 is MDHEN, CDR2 SYDVKM, per germline. The CDR3 loop spans 17 amino acids. Germline trimming cut 7 bases from V and 0 bases from J; bases unmatched to any gene: 11. CDR3 in amino acids: CASTSSGGRDSYNEQFF. The CDR3 DNA reads as TGTGCCAGCACCTCATCGGGGGGGCGGGACTCCTACAATGAGCAGTTCTTC. The entire variable domain, with the rest obtained from reference TRBV28 and TRBJ2-1, is as follows: DVKVTQSSRYLVKRTGEKVFLECVQDMDHENMFWYRQDPGLGLRLIYFSYDVKMKEKGDIPEGYSVSREKKERFSLILESASTNQTSMYLCASTSSGGRDSYNEQFFGPGTRLTVL.

This chain uses TRBV5-1 with TRBJ1-1; D call uncertain. The CDR3 sequence is 14 residues long. Germline V gene data show CDR1 as SGHRS and CDR2 as YFSETQ. V was pared by 4 bases and J by 0 bases, with 10 bases between. Here the CDR3 DNA reads TGCGCCAGCAGCCCCCGCGGGGTGAACACTGAAGCTTTCTTT. It specifies CASSPRGVNTEAFF. The whole variable domain, filled in from reference TRBV5-1 and TRBJ1-1, reads KAGVTQTPRYLIKTRGQQVTLSCSPISGHRSVSWYQQTPGQGLQFLFEYFSETQRNKGNFPGRFSGRQFSNSRSEMNVSTLELGDSALYLCASSPRGVNTEAFFGQGTRLTVV.

The gene calls are TRBV27 and TRBJ2-7, with D perhaps matching TRBD1 (6 bases). CDR3 length equals 13 residues. Germline-derived CDR1 and CDR2 are MNHEY and SMNVEV (reference sequence). Trimming took off 5 bases at V and 1 base at J, with 9 bases between the two ends. The CDR3 DNA reads as TGTGCCAGCAGTAGGACAGTTTCCTACGAGCAGTACGTC. It specifies CASSRTVSYEQYV.

This rearrangement joins TRBV10-3 to TRBJ2-1; D unresolved. Per the germline V gene, CDR1 is ENHRY and CDR2 is SYGVKD. Trimming stripped 10 bases from V and 6 bases from J, with 7 bases between. This CDR3 has 10 amino acids. CDR3 sequence: CATLGNEQFF. CDR3 sequence (DNA): TGTGCCACCCTGGGCAATGAGCAGTTCTTC.

V usage is TRBV29-1 and J usage is TRBJ2-5; D perhaps matches TRBD1 (6 bases). The CDR3 length is 15 residues. V was clipped by 0 bases and J by 4 bases, with 15 bases between them. Per germline, CDR1 SQVTM and CDR2 ANQGSEA. This CDR3 is CSVEDPSRGGETQYF. The CDR3 nucleotides are TGCAGCGTTGAAGATCCCAGCAGGGGTGGAGAGACCCAGTACTTC. The full variable domain, rest sourced from reference TRBV29-1 and TRBJ2-5, is SAVISQKPSRDICQRGTSLTIQCQVDSQVTMMFWYRQQPGQSLTLIATANQGSEATYESGFVIDKFPISRPNLTFSTLTVSNMSPEDSSIYLCSVEDPSRGGETQYFGPGTRLLVL.

The chain recombines TRBV11-2 with TRBJ2-7, with D perhaps matching TRBD2 (7 bases). V lost 3 bases, J lost 6 bases, and 12 bases lay in between. Germline V lookup: CDR1 SGHAT, CDR2 FQNNGV. The length of the CDR3 is 13 residues. CDR3 nucleotides: TGTGCCAGCAGCTTTAGGGGGGGCTTCGAGCAGTACGTC. Its translation is CASSFRGGFEQYV.

The chain couples TRBV5-1 to TRBJ2-5; D may match TRBD1 or TRBD2 (5 bases each). CDR1 is SGHRS and CDR2 is YFSETQ in the germline V gene. The V end was cut by 0 bases, the J end by 4 bases, with 10 bases between. There are 14 residues in the CDR3. DNA of the CDR3: TGCGCCAGCAGCTTGGGGGGGTCCGGAGAGACCCAGTACTTC. Translating it yields CASSLGGSGETQYF.

The chain uses TRBV11-2 and TRBJ1-1, with D uncertain. Trimming stripped 1 base from V and 6 bases from J, with 12 bases between. The CDR3 extends over 14 amino acids. Germline assignment: CDR1 SGHAT and CDR2 FQNNGV. CDR3 region: CASSLAPPGPEAFF. The DNA for the CDR3 is TGTGCCAGCAGCTTAGCCCCTCCTGGCCCTGAAGCTTTCTTT.

V is TRBV7-9 and J is TRBJ2-3, with D tentatively TRBD2 (5 bases). Trimming cost V 5 bases and J 4 bases, with 13 bases left between them. The CDR3 length is 14 residues. Germline CDR1 and CDR2: SEHNR and FQNEAQ (reference sequence). The CDR3 DNA is TGTGCCAGCAGCCCAGAGGGAGTGGCAGATACGCAGTATTTT. Encoded protein: CASSPEGVADTQYF.

The table lists this clone with a few counts. This chain joins TRBV30 and TRBJ2-3; 9 positions agree with TRBD2. Germline V lookup: CDR1 GTSNPN, CDR2 SVGIG (reference sequence). After removal of 3 bases from V and 5 bases from J, the junction contained 6 bases not matched to a gene. CDR3 length: 14 residues. Here the CDR3 reads CAWSLAGGVDTQYF. CDR3 DNA: TGTGCCTGGAGCTTGGCGGGAGGGGTAGATACGCAGTATTTT.

This clone was found once. The chain carries TRBV4-3 and TRBJ2-3, with D tentatively TRBD1 (7 bases). V was cut by 1 base and J by 8 bases, with 19 bases left in between. There are 16 residues in the CDR3. Germline CDR1 is LGHNA and CDR2 is YSLEER. CDR3: CASSQGRVPQGGTQYF. Here the CDR3 DNA reads TGCGCCAGCAGCCAAGGGCGGGTCCCCCAGGGGGGTACGCAGTATTTT.

This chain joins TRBV27 and TRBJ2-5; 14 positions match TRBD2. After removal of 5 bases from V and 2 bases from J, the junction contained 7 bases not matched to a gene. This CDR3 spans 17 amino acids. Germline V CDR1 and CDR2: MNHEY, SMNVEV (reference sequence). DNA of the CDR3: TGTGCCAGCAGTCCCACGACTAGCGGGGGGGTTCAAGAGACCCAGTACTTC. Translation gives CASSPTTSGGVQETQYF.

The rearrangement links TRBV27 to TRBJ2-7; no reliable D call. Germline values: CDR1 MNHEY, CDR2 SMNVEV (reference sequence). This CDR3 has 14 amino acids. V lost 2 bases to trimming and J lost 1 base, with 9 bases between them. The CDR3: CASSLQAYSYEQYF. The CDR3 region has the DNA TGTGCCAGCAGTTTACAGGCCTATTCCTACGAGCAGTACTTC.

This clone has just one count. The rearrangement uses TRBV5-1 and TRBJ2-5; D is unclear. V shed 2 bases and J shed 1 base, with 0 bases lying between them. Germline V CDR1 and CDR2: SGHRS, YFSETQ. The CDR3 consists of 11 residues. CDR3 bases: TGCGCCAGCAGCTTCCAAGAGACCCAGTACTTC. It specifies CASSFQETQYF.

J is TRBJ2-3 and V is TRBV5-1; D may correspond to TRBD1 or TRBD2 (6 bases each). Germline V gene lookup returns CDR1 SGHRS and CDR2 YFSETQ. The V end lost 5 bases, the J end lost 5 bases, and 15 bases lay between the germline ends. The CDR3 loop spans 14 amino acids. CDR3 nucleotides: TGCGCCAGCAGAGGTTACGGGGGCGTAGATACGCAGTATTTT. Its translation is CASRGYGGVDTQYF.

This chain uses TRBV4-2 with TRBJ2-2; 8 nucleotides align to TRBD1. This CDR3 is 15 amino acids long. V dropped 3 bases and J dropped 6; count of bases not matched to a gene: 6. Germline lookup yields CDR1 LGHNA and CDR2 YNFKEQ. CDR3 sequence (DNA): TGTGCCAGCAGCCAGGGTGACAGGGGTTCCGGGGAGCTGTTTTTT. Encoded protein: CASSQGDRGSGELFF.

The chain couples TRBV7-9 to TRBJ1-3; TRBD1 matches 11 bases. CDR3 size: 18 residues. V lost 2 bases and J lost 0; bases outside the gene matches: 6. Germline CDR1 is SEHNR and CDR2 is FQNEAQ (reference sequence). For the CDR3, the DNA is TGTGCCAGCAGCTTAAGGACAGGGGGCATCCTCTCTGGAAACACCATATATTTT. Amino acids: CASSLRTGGILSGNTIYF.

J is TRBJ1-5 and V is TRBV27; a possible D gene is TRBD1 (5 bases). The CDR3 consists of 13 residues. CDR1 and CDR2 from the germline V gene are MNHEY and SMNVEV (reference sequence). V dropped 9 bases and J dropped 2 bases, with 11 bases sitting between them. The CDR3 loop is CASWAGRNQPQHF. CDR3 bases: TGTGCCAGTTGGGCAGGGCGCAATCAGCCCCAGCATTTT.